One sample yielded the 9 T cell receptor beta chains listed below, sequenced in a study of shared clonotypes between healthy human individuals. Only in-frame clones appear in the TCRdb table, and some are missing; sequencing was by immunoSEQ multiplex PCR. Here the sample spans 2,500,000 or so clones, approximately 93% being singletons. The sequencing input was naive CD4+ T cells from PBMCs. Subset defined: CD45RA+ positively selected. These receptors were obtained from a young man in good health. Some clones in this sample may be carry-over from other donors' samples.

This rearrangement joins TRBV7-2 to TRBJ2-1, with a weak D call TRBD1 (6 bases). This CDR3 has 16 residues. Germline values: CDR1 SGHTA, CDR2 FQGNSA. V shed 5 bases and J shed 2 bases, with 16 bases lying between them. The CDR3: CASSPRGARTYNEQFF. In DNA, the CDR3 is TGTGCCAGCAGCCCCAGGGGTGCCCGCACCTACAATGAGCAGTTCTTC.

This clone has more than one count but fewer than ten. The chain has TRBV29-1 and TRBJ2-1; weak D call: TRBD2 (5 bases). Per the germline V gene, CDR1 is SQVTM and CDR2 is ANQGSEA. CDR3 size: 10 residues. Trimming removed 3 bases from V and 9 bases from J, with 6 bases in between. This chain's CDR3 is CSVDEGEQFF. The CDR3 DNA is TGCAGCGTTGACGAGGGTGAGCAGTTCTTC.

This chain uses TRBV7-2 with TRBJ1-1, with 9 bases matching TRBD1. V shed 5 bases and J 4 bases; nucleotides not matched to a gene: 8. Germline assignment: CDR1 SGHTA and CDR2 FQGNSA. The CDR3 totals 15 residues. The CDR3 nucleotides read TGTGCCAGCAGCCCACACAGGGGGCATAGCACTGAAGCTTTCTTT. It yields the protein CASSPHRGHSTEAFF. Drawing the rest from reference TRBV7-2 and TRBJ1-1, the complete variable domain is GAGVSQSPSNKVTEKGKDVELRCDPISGHTALYWYRQSLGQGLEFLIYFQGNSAPDKSGLPSDRFSAERTGGSVSTLTIQRTQQEDSAVYLCASSPHRGHSTEAFFGQGTRLTVV.

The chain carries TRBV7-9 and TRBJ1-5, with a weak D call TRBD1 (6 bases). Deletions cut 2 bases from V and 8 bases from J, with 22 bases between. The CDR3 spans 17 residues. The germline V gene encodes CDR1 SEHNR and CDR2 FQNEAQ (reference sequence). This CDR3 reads CASSLSRGEGLGEPQHF. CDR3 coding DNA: TGTGCCAGCAGCTTAAGTAGGGGGGAGGGCCTCGGGGAGCCCCAGCATTTT.

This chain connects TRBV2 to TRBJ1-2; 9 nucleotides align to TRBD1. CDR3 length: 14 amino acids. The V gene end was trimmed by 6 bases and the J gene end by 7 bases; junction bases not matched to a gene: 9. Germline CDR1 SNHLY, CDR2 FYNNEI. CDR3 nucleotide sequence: TGTGCCAGCAGCGACGGGACAGGGAGCTCTGGCTACACCTTC. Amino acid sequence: CASSDGTGSSGYTF.

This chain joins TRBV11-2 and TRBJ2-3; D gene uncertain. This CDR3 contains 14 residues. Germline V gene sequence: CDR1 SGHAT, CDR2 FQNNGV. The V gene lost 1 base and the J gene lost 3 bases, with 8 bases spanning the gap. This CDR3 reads CASSLALLTDTQYF. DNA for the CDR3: TGTGCCAGCAGCTTAGCTTTACTAACAGATACGCAGTATTTT.

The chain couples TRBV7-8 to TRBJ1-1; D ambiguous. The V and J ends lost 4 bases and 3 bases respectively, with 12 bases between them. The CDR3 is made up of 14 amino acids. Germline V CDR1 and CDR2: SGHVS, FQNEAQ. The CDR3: CASSSPFEDTEAFF. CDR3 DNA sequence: TGTGCCAGCAGCTCCCCGTTCGAGGACACTGAAGCTTTCTTT.

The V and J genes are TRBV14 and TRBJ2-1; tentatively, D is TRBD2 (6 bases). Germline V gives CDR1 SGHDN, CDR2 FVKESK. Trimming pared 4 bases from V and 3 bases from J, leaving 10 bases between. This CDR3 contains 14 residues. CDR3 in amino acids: CASSRDFHYNEQFF. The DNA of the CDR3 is TGTGCCAGCAGCCGGGACTTCCACTACAATGAGCAGTTCTTC.

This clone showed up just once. The CDR3 sequence is CASSPGVAQSSYEQYF. DNA for the CDR3: TGTGCCAGCAGTCCCGGCGTAGCGCAGAGCTCCTACGAGCAGTACTTC. The chain is built from TRBV28 and TRBJ2-7, with D perhaps matching TRBD2 (5 bases). With 5 bases removed from V and 0 bases from J, the gap between germline ends came to 17 bases. CDR3 size: 16 residues. The germline CDR1 and CDR2 sequences are MDHEN and SYDVKM.